The entry below gives a single T cell receptor beta chain sequence along with its context. These data belong to a study of long-term antiretroviral therapy in people with HIV. The authors ran the immunoSEQ assay, v3.0, at survey level. Sequencing was performed with immunoSEQ multiplex PCR; in TCRdb, only in-frame clones are kept and a portion is missing. The sample contains tens of thousands of clones, approximately 84% of which appear only once. V gave up 8 bases and J gave up 0 bases, with 11 bases separating them. This CDR3 has 13 amino acids. Germline V gene data show CDR1 as MNHNS and CDR2 as SASEGT.

Material: unsorted PBMCs, obtained 2 years after starting antiretroviral therapy. The chain combines TRBV6-1 with TRBJ2-7; possibly TRBD2 for D (5 bases). This receptor was obtained from a man aged 50 or older with HIV. The CDR3 DNA reads TGTGCCAGCGTACCGGGGTTCTCCTACGAGCAGTACTTC. Protein sequence: CASVPGFSYEQYF.